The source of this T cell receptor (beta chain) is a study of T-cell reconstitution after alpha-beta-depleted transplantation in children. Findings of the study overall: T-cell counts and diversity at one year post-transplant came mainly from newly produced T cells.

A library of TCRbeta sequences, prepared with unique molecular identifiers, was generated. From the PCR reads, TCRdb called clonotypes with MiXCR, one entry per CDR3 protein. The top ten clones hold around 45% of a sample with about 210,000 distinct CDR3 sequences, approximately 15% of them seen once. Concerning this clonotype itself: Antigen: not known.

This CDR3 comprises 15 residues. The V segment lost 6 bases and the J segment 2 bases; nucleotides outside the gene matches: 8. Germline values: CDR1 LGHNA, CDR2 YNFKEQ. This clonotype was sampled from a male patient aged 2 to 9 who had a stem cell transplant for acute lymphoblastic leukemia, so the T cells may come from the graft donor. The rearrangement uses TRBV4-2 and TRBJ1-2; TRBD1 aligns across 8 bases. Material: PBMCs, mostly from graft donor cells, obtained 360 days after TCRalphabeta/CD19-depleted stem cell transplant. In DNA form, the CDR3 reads TGTGCCAGCAGACGACCAGGGGGCGCAAACTATGGCTACACCTTC. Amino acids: CASRRPGGANYGYTF.